A single sample is the source of the 9 T cell receptor beta chains below, sequenced in a study of identical twins. TCRdb used MiXCR to reprocess the 5' RACE reads, holding one entry per CDR3 protein. Among some 730,000 distinct CDR3 sequences listed, 18% were seen once. The data were also submitted as part of a second study, on T cells expressing NK-cell markers.

The sequencing sample was made of PBMCs. The receptors come from a woman aged 18-35 years in good health.

V is TRBV5-1 and J is TRBJ2-1; 10 positions match TRBD1. J was trimmed by 8 bases and V by 2 bases; bases with no gene match: 7. The germline V gene has CDR1 SGHRS and CDR2 YFSETQ. This CDR3 has 15 amino acids. The CDR3 loop reads CASSFSRDRGDEQFF. As DNA, the CDR3 is TGCGCCAGCAGCTTCTCTCGGGACAGGGGTGATGAGCAGTTCTTC.

J is TRBJ2-1 and V is TRBV20-1; 8 positions agree with TRBD2. Germline CDR1 reads DFQATT; CDR2 reads SNEGSKA (reference sequence). The CDR3 runs to 15 residues. J was trimmed by 6 bases and V by 5 bases; bases with no gene match: 12. In nucleotides, the CDR3 is TGCAGTGCTGGTTCGACTAGCGAGAGTCCCAATGAGCAGTTCTTC. It codes for CSAGSTSESPNEQFF.

This clonotype was counted only a few times. The gene calls are TRBV29-1 and TRBJ2-1; 8 bases map to TRBD1. Germline V CDR1 and CDR2: SQVTM, ANQGSEA. With V trimmed by 4 bases and J by 7 bases, 6 bases remained unmatched. The CDR3 length is 13 residues. The CDR3 bases are TGCAGCGTTGGGCCCACAGGGGGTAATGAGCAGTTCTTC. As protein: CSVGPTGGNEQFF.

In this sample, this clonotype turned up many times. This chain joins TRBV7-9 and TRBJ1-1; the match to TRBD1 covers 8 bases. CDR1 and CDR2 from the germline V gene are SEHNR and FQNEAQ (reference sequence). The CDR3 covers 15 residues. V shed 6 bases, J shed 2 bases, and the junction held 8 bases outside the gene matches. The CDR3 loop reads CASRTQTGENTEAFF. DNA of the CDR3: TGTGCCAGCAGAACCCAGACAGGGGAAAACACTGAAGCTTTCTTT.

J is TRBJ2-1 and V is TRBV5-6; D may correspond to TRBD1 or TRBD2 (5 bases each). Trimming stripped 4 bases from V and 6 bases from J, with 14 bases between. The CDR3 is 14 amino acids. Germline V gene lookup returns CDR1 SGHDT and CDR2 YYEEEE. The CDR3 is CASSNSGRFNEQFF. The CDR3 nucleotides are TGTGCCAGCAGCAACTCGGGGCGTTTCAATGAGCAGTTCTTC. The full variable domain, completed using reference TRBV5-6 and TRBJ2-1, is DAGVTQSPTHLIKTRGQQVTLRCSPKSGHDTVSWYQQALGQGPQFIFQYYEEEERQRGNFPDRFSGHQFPNYSSELNVNALLLGDSALYLCASSNSGRFNEQFFGPGTRLTVL.

CDR3 residues: CASTPPQGEQYF. The CDR3 bases are TGTGCCAGCACCCCGCCCCAGGGCGAGCAGTACTTC. The chain uses TRBV6-5 and TRBJ2-7; TRBD1 is a possible D gene (5 bases). Germline V lookup: CDR1 MNHEY, CDR2 SVGAGI. V was pared by 7 bases and J by 6 bases, with 13 bases between. CDR3 length: 12 residues.

This clonotype was counted between two and nine times. The chain uses TRBV10-3 and TRBJ2-7, with TRBD2 identical over 15 bases. The CDR3 runs 15 residues. Trimming removed 6 bases from V and 1 base from J; junction bases left unmatched: 1. Germline V CDR1 and CDR2: ENHRY, SYGVKD. CDR3 protein: CAIRGTSGRSYEQYF. The CDR3 nucleotides are TGTGCCATCAGAGGGACTAGCGGGAGGTCCTACGAGCAGTACTTC.

The chain has TRBV12-3 or TRBV12-4 and TRBJ2-1, with D maybe TRBD1 (7 bases). CDR3 length: 15 amino acids. V was cut by 11 bases and J by 3 bases, with 20 bases left in between. The CDR3 nucleotides read TGTGCCTCCTCAGGAGGGACAGCTCACTACAATGAGCAGTTCTTC. This sequence encodes CASSGGTAHYNEQFF.

The sample holds a few counts of this clonotype. The gene calls are TRBV7-9 and TRBJ2-1; TRBD2 might be the D (6 bases). The V and J ends lost 11 bases and 7 bases respectively, with 21 bases between them. From germline, CDR1 is SEHNR and CDR2 FQNEAQ (reference sequence). CDR3 length: 14 amino acids. The CDR3 protein is CAAGGRARGNEQFF. The CDR3 nucleotides are TGTGCCGCTGGGGGGAGAGCAAGAGGGAATGAGCAGTTCTTC.